This T cell receptor (beta chain) was captured by sequencing in a study of cytomegalovirus exposure and HLA in healthy donors. General study points: TCR beta chains numbering under 200 were designated cytomegalovirus-associated.

The ends were cut back, 1 base at V and 3 bases at J, with 11 bases in the middle. Looked up from germline, CDR1 is SGHTS and CDR2 is YDEGEE. The CDR3 extends over 15 amino acids. Researchers ran the PCR with 60 Vbeta and 13 Jbeta primers. Assay used: immunoSEQ multiplex PCR; TCRdb lists only in-frame clones, some missing. This repertoire shows about 120,000 clones, more than 15% found once; its top ten account for about 3%. This clone was found a few times. Its antigen is as yet unknown. The chain recombines TRBV5-8 with TRBJ2-1, with D possibly being TRBD1 (5 bases). The TCR comes from a female donor in good health and CMV-seropositive. Sequencing input: PBMCs. The CDR3 is CASSLSGAGYNEQFF. CDR3 DNA sequence: TGTGCCAGCAGCTTGTCTGGGGCCGGCTACAATGAGCAGTTCTTC.